These T cell receptor beta chains were read from a single sample in a study of blood T cell repertoires in COVID-19. Profiled with immunoSEQ multiplex PCR; TCRdb holds only in-frame clones, not every one. Of 85,000 to 130,000 clones listed, more than 80% were seen once; the top ten hold 14% to 15%. Sequenced: peripheral blood. These TCRs come from an older woman with acute or convalescent COVID-19. Each CDR3 is given with its conserved first and last residue. Fields, in order: J gene, D gene, clone size, V gene, CDR3 length, CDR3 DNA, CDR3 protein. A D gene is named only where the DNA matches it firmly. Size values are once, few and many counts, or a class for expanded clones, and some rows have none.

>TRBJ1-2|.|.|TRBV5-1|14
TGCGCCAGCAGCTTGGTGCAGGGTAACTATGGCTACACCTTC
CASSLVQGNYGYTF
>TRBJ2-1|.|once|TRBV28|16
TGTGCCAGCAGCCAAACGCGGCAGGGATTACGCAATGAGCAGTTCTTC
CASSQTRQGLRNEQFF
>TRBJ2-3|.|.|TRBV6-5|14
TGTGCCAGCCGCAAGCCTGAGGAGACAGATACGCAGTATTTT
CASRKPEETDTQYF
>TRBJ2-5|TRBD2|.|TRBV7-6|17
TGTGCCAGCAGCCCAAGGACTAGCGGGGTCTTTAAGGAGACCCAGTACTTC
CASSPRTSGVFKETQYF
>TRBJ2-7|.|once|TRBV6-5|13
TGTGCCAGCAGATTAGGAGTTCCCTACGAGCAGTACTTC
CASRLGVPYEQYF
>TRBJ2-7|TRBD2|few|TRBV11-2|16
TGTGCCAGCAGCTTAGCTCCAGCGGGGGGGCTCTACGAGCAGTACTTC
CASSLAPAGGLYEQYF
>TRBJ1-2|.|once|TRBV21-1|16
TGTGCCAGCAGCAAGAAATCAGGGGGCGCATACTATGGCTACACCTTC
CASSKKSGGAYYGYTF
>TRBJ1-2|.|few|TRBV30|14
TGTGCCTGGAGTGTACTAGGCAGGGGCTATGGCTACACCTTC
CAWSVLGRGYGYTF
>TRBJ2-1|.|.|TRBV30|14
TGTGCCTGGATGGTGGGGGCGGACTACAATGAGCAGTTCTTC
CAWMVGADYNEQFF
>TRBJ2-1|TRBD2|.|TRBV6-5|15
TGTGCCAGCAGGGCGGGAGGGCCTTGGGACAATGAGCAGTTCTTC
CASRAGGPWDNEQFF
>TRBJ1-5|TRBD1|.|TRBV19|15
TGTGCCAGTAGACTACACTGGACAGGGGGCCAGCCCCAGCATTTT
CASRLHWTGGQPQHF
>TRBJ1-6|.|.|TRBV6-5|15
TGTGCCAGCAGCTCTAAACGGGGGATAAGTTCACCCCTCCACTTT
CASSSKRGISSPLHF
>TRBJ2-5|TRBD2|.|TRBV2|14
TGTGCCAGCAGGACCGGGAGGGCAGAAGAGACCCAGTACTTC
CASRTGRAEETQYF
>TRBJ1-3|.|.|TRBV28|14
TGTGCCAGCAGTGCAGGGTTGTCTGGAAACACCATATATTTT
CASSAGLSGNTIYF
>TRBJ1-2|.|few|TRBV28|15
TGTGCCAGCAGTTACCTAGTGAGGGGGAGCTATGGCTACACCTTC
CASSYLVRGSYGYTF
>TRBJ2-7|.|.|TRBV18|16
TGTGCCAGCTCACCCTCCAGACAGGCTATAACCTACGAGCAGTACTTC
CASSPSRQAITYEQYF
>TRBJ1-2|.|once|TRBV27|15
TGTGCCAGCAGTTTGGGTGGAGGGAATGACTATGGCTACACCTTC
CASSLGGGNDYGYTF